This is a list of T cell receptor beta chains from one sample in a study of CD8+ T cells in alopecia areata. The table came from immunoSEQ multiplex PCR; TCRdb's copy has only in-frame clones and leaves some out. The table shows around 190,000 clones, with 56% occurring only once. What was sequenced was CD8+ T cells sorted from blood. These receptors all stem from a human donor in good health. The CDR3 runs from the conserved cysteine through the conserved F or W.

len,v_gene,CDR3aa
14,TRBV4-1,CASSQEGPNNEQFF
14,TRBV6-1,CATGVVAVGIEQFF
16,TRBV2,CASTPSSGSPAYEQYF
16,TRBV7-9,CASSSLVAGGQDTQYF
16,TRBV2,CASRPTSGGATDTQYF
12,TRBV27,CAIRTGRDIQYF
14,TRBV19,CASSSGSPATEAFF
13,TRBV6-6,CASSYSGPNEQFF
18,TRBV18,CASSPSFGGASSYNEQFF
11,TRBV6-6,CASSYDGGQYF
14,TRBV7-9,CASSLVRSSYEQYF
15,TRBV28,CATLGGTPNTGELFF
12,TRBV29-1,CSVYRDRDEQFF
12,TRBV25-1,CASSELSESYTF
14,TRBV5-6,CASSGGVYTDTQYF
13,TRBV25-1,CASRGDSSYEQYF
12,TRBV5-4,CASTEGSNEQFF
10,TRBV20-1,CSAKDYGYTF
14,TRBV27,CASSPPLARETQYF
14,TRBV29-1,CSVTGGPNTGELFF
16,TRBV28,CASRHLDRGQADTQYF
14,TRBV4-2,CASSQDRGRVGYTF
15,TRBV27,CASSSLAGEELEQYF